This T cell receptor beta chain was retrieved from a study of cytomegalovirus exposure and HLA in healthy donors. PCR involved 60 Vbeta and 13 Jbeta primers. Sequencing used immunoSEQ multiplex PCR; TCRdb keeps in-frame clones, though not all of them. The top ten hold 0.95% to 1.5% of the sample, which has about 190,000 clones, roughly 84% seen once. Study-wide points: On later analysis, the bulk of CMV-associated TCR beta chains appeared to be HLA-restricted. Reportedly, TCR beta sequences accurately predicted HLA-A and HLA-B alleles in most subjects. One cluster of highly shared sequence variants probably arose as a sequencing artifact.

A remark on this clone: The antigen remains undetermined.

Germline lookup yields CDR1 PRHDT and CDR2 FYEKMQ (reference sequence). The CDR3 totals 16 residues. With 2 bases clipped from V and 4 bases from J, the junction kept 10 bases outside the gene matches. The receptor was derived from a boy between 2 and 15 years old in good health and CMV-seronegative. The chain is built from TRBV13 and TRBJ2-7, with 8 positions matching TRBD2. Sequencing used PBMCs. CDR3 sequence (DNA): TGTGCCAGCAGCTTATTCCGCGGGGGGAGGGGGTACGAGCAGTACTTC. Translated, it gives CASSLFRGGRGYEQYF.